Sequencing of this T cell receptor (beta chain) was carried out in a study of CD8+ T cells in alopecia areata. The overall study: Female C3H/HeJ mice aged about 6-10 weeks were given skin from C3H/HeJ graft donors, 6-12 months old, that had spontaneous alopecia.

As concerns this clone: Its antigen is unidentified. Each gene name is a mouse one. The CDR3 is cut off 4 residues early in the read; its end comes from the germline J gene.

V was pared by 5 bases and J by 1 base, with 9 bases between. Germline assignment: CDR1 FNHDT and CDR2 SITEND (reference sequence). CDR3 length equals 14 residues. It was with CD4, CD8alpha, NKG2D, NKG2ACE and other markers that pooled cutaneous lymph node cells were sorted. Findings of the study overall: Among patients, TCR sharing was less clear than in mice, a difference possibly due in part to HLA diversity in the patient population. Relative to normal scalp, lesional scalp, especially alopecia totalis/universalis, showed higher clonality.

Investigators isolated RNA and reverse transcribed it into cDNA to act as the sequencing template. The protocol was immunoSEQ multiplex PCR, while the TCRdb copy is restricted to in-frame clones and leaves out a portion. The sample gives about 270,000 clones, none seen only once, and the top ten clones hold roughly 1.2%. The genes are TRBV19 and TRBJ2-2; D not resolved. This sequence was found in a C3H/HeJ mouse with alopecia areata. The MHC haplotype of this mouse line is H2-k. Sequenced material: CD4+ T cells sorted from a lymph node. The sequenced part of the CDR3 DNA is TGTGCCAGCAGAAGACAATTAAACACCGGG. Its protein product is CASRRQLNTG. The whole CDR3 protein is CASRRQLNTGQLYF.